This T cell receptor (beta chain) was obtained from a study of T cell repertoires in cytomegalovirus infection (dated by TCRdb to the late 2010s). Study-wide context: The peptide stimulations were aimed at well-studied HLA-B-restricted epitopes as well as recently identified HLA-C-restricted CMV epitopes, whose presentation resists viral immunomodulation. The HLA type of each donor mattered for the analysis, because public TCR beta signatures pointed to carriage of CMV infection along with the matching HLA type.

Study-level results and caveats: Carriers of CMV infection plus the relevant HLA type were discriminated by the cumulative frequency of public TCR beta family members in the study cohort and in an independent approximately 400-donor cohort. The ex vivo response was dominated by HLA-C-restricted CMV-specific TCR beta clonotypes, and the single most frequent clonotype in two of eight donors was supplied by these HLA-C-restricted clonotypes.

Note on this clonotype: There is no known antigen for this receptor. No per-base quality is available; no much larger clone lies one base away.

CDR1 is given as MRHNA and CDR2 as SNTAGT, both from the germline V gene. Cut back by 3 bases and 5 bases, the V and J ends lie 8 bases apart. The CDR3 runs 13 residues from the cysteine to the phenylalanine. Only CDR3 DNA is held: 39 bases, read in frame from base 1. The sample's treatment or condition label is to be understood as: in vitro stimulation with specific CMV peptide epitopes to enrich CMV-specific T cells. Instrument used: Illumina HiSeq 1500. TCRdb reworked the public reads: Q25 trimming with fastp, MiXCR clone assembly, productive beta chains retained. Identical CDR3 protein sequences are pooled into one entry, listed with their most common genes and DNA. This sample gives about 330,000 distinct CDR3 sequences in total; about 35% of them show up just once. The top ten hold roughly 14% of the sample.

The sequenced sample was cultured PBMCs, obtained from culture after CMV antigen stimulation. The source of this sequence is a human donor in good health (CMV status not recorded). Some clones in this sample may be carry-over from other donors' samples. The chain is made from TRBV6-4 and TRBJ1-5; no D gene is confidently identified. The CDR3 region has the sequence CASSEWVDQPQHF. The nucleotide sequence is TGTGCCAGCAGTGAGTGGGTAGATCAGCCCCAGCATTTT.